This T cell receptor (beta chain) was observed in a study of T cell changes during pregnancy in multiple sclerosis. V dropped 5 bases and J dropped 6 bases, with 10 bases sitting between them. The CDR3 is 12 residues long. CDR1 and CDR2 from the germline V gene are MDHEN and SYDVKM. The protocol was immunoSEQ multiplex PCR, while the TCRdb copy is restricted to in-frame clones and leaves out a portion. In the table there are about 83,000 clones, more than 90% of which are singletons. The specimen was peripheral blood, collected in the second trimester of pregnancy. The chain links TRBV28 to TRBJ1-1; maybe TRBD1 (6 bases). This TCR derives from a female donor with multiple sclerosis, enrolled in a pregnancy study. The DNA of the CDR3 is TGTGCCAGCAGTCTCACAGGGTCTGAAGCTTTCTTT. As protein: CASSLTGSEAFF.